This entry concerns a single T cell receptor beta chain. Its specificity is unknown. The data stem from a study of blood T cells in healthy people across ages. Trimming stripped 4 bases from V and 1 base from J, with 22 bases between. This CDR3 has 17 amino acids. Germline CDR1 is DFQATT and CDR2 is SNEGSKA (reference sequence). Then a second PCR, running roughly 7 to 11 cycles, was carried out with a sample-barcoded 5' primer and a J-beta primer mix. TCRdb re-analysed the 5' RACE reads in MiXCR, keeping a single row per CDR3 protein. The repertoire holds some 1.5 million distinct CDR3 sequences, with about 28% as singletons. Regarding the study as a whole: Per million T cells, TCR beta diversity dropped roughly linearly as age increased. Observed TCR beta diversity showed a strong correlation with the percentage of naive T cells as measured by flow cytometry.

V and J are TRBV20-1 and TRBJ2-5; D is perhaps TRBD2 (6 bases). The sample taken for sequencing was blood. The source is a woman aged 25 to 45 in good health. CDR3 sequence (DNA): TGCAGTGCTATGTCTATGGGCGGGGAAGCAATCCAAGAGACCCAGTACTTC. This translates into CSAMSMGGEAIQETQYF.